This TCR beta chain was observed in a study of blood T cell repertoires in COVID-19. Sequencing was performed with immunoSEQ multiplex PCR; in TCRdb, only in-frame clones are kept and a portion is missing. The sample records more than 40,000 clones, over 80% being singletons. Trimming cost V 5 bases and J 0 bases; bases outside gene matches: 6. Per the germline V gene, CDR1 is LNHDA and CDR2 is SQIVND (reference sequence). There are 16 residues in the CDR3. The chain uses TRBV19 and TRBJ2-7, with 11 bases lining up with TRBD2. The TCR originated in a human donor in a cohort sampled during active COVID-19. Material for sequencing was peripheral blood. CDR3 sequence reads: CASSPLGTSGSYEQYF. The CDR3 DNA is TGTGCCAGTAGTCCTTTGGGGACTAGCGGCTCCTACGAGCAGTACTTC.